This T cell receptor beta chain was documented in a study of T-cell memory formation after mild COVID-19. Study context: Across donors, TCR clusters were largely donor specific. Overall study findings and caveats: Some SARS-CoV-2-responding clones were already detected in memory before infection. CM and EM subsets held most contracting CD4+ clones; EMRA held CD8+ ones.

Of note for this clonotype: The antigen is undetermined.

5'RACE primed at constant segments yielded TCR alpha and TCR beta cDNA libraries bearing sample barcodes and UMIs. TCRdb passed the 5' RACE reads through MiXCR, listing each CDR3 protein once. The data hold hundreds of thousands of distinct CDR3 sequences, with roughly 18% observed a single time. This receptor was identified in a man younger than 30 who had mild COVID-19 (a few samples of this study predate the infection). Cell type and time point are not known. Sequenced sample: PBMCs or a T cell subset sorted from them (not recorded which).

The CDR3 here is CASSPGARGPDTQYF. The CDR3 DNA sequence: TGCGCCAGCAGCCCTGGCGCCAGGGGGCCGGATACGCAGTATTTT. The J gene is TRBJ2-3, the V gene TRBV5-1; TRBD1 matches at 8 bases. The ends lost 4 bases at V and 6 bases at J; junction bases unmatched: 10. The CDR3 is 15 amino acids. Germline V gives CDR1 SGHRS, CDR2 YFSETQ. The full variable domain, with the rest looked up from reference TRBV5-1 and TRBJ2-3, is KAGVTQTPRYLIKTRGQQVTLSCSPISGHRSVSWYQQTPGQGLQFLFEYFSETQRNKGNFPGRFSGRQFSNSRSEMNVSTLELGDSALYLCASSPGARGPDTQYFGPGTRLTVL.